This T cell receptor beta chain appears in the sequencing data of a study of T cell changes during pregnancy in multiple sclerosis. Sequencing was performed with immunoSEQ multiplex PCR; in TCRdb, only in-frame clones are kept and a portion is missing. The data show about 59,000 clones, about 90% seen once. This sample comprised peripheral blood, obtained in the third trimester of pregnancy. The TCR originated in a female donor in good health, enrolled as a control in a pregnancy study.

Here the CDR3 DNA reads TGCGCCAGCAGCCAATGGGGGGACAATCAGCCCCAGCATTTT. It translates to CASSQWGDNQPQHF. J is TRBJ1-5 and V is TRBV4-1, with a possible D match to TRBD1 (5 bases). Per the germline V gene, CDR1 is MGHRA and CDR2 is YSYEKL. The CDR3 runs 14 residues. V was cut by 2 bases and J by 3 bases, with 8 bases left in between.